This record covers a single TCR beta chain. The data derive from a study of cytomegalovirus exposure and HLA in healthy donors. The CDR3 covers 15 residues. The germline gives CDR1 LNHDA, CDR2 SQIVND (reference sequence). Trimming removed 5 bases from V and 4 bases from J, with 15 bases in between. With 60 Vbeta and 13 Jbeta primers, the PCR was carried out. Only in-frame clones appear in the TCRdb table, and some are missing; sequencing was by immunoSEQ multiplex PCR. This sample lists under 95,000 clones; its ten largest clones have 3% to 4%. What was sequenced was PBMCs. The chain carries TRBV19 and TRBJ2-1; weak D call: TRBD1 (6 bases). The clonotype was recovered from a female donor in good health and CMV-seropositive. The CDR3 nucleotides read TGTGCCAGTAGTCCCCGGGACACCTTATACAATGAGCAGTTCTTC. Translation gives CASSPRDTLYNEQFF.